Reported below is one T cell receptor (beta chain). This entry comes from a study of blood T cell repertoires in COVID-19. For the study at large: The United States, Italy and Spain provided the acute and convalescent COVID-19 samples. Nucleic acid was either cDNA or gDNA, and it came from T cells, B-cell-depleted T cells, or PBMCs.

V dropped 5 bases and J dropped 7 bases, with 14 bases sitting between them. The CDR3 loop spans 13 amino acids. Germline lookup yields CDR1 SGHAT and CDR2 FQDESV (reference sequence). As handled by the study authors: Using reference gene primer amplification, nucleated cell counts were estimated. Measured with immunoSEQ multiplex PCR; TCRdb has only the in-frame clones, and not every one. V, J and clone size are taken as reported in that table, and D and trimming were inferred from the DNA itself. Of about 160,000 clones listed, less than 85% are singletons. The chain is built from TRBV11-1 and TRBJ1-1; a possible D gene is TRBD1 (5 bases). The receptor's source is a human donor with acute or convalescent COVID-19. The donor label of this sample is uncertain. The sequenced sample was peripheral blood. The CDR3 DNA reads TGTGCCAGCAGCCCTGACCGACAGAATGAAGCTTTCTTT. Residues: CASSPDRQNEAFF.